This TCR beta chain came from a study of regulatory T cells in long-lasting Graves disease. The CDR3 has 13 residues. Germline assignment: CDR1 SGHRS and CDR2 YFSETQ. Worth noting for this clonotype: A far larger clone is only one base removed, so a read error is likely. Given the absence of the conserved phenylalanine or tryptophan at the CDR3 end, a read error is likely.

Building the TCR beta libraries relied on iRepertoire HTBI primers, and CDR3 regions underwent Arm-PCR. TCRdb called the multiplex PCR reads again in MiXCR, with one record for every CDR3 protein. The sample shows 350,000 to 450,000 distinct CDR3 sequences, 15% to 20% of them seen only once. Time point indicated: newly diagnosed GD, antithyroid drugs for less than 3 months. PBMC RNA was the source of the TCR library. The same specimen was also included in a second study, on T cells in Graves' hyperthyroidism and ophthalmopathy. As that report states: When ophthalmopathy did not progress within 18 months, Graves' hyperthyroidism was considered stable. A set of HTBI primers served as the primers for a first-round RT-PCR of the TCR CDR3. Onset of ophthalmopathy came a median about 6.5 months after the model predicted it.

This chain connects TRBV5-1 to TRBJ2-3; weak D call: TRBD1 (5 bases). Gene TRBJ1-1 matches the end of the DNA better, so the J call may be wrong. Sequencing used peripheral blood mononuclear cells (PBMCs), obtained at new diagnosis, from a patient treated with antithyroid drugs. The origin of this receptor is a man aged 35-49 years with Graves disease. CDR3 nucleotide sequence: TGCGCCAGCAGCCTGTCGGAGGGGACTGAAGCTTTCCTT. Protein sequence: CASSLSEGTEAFL.